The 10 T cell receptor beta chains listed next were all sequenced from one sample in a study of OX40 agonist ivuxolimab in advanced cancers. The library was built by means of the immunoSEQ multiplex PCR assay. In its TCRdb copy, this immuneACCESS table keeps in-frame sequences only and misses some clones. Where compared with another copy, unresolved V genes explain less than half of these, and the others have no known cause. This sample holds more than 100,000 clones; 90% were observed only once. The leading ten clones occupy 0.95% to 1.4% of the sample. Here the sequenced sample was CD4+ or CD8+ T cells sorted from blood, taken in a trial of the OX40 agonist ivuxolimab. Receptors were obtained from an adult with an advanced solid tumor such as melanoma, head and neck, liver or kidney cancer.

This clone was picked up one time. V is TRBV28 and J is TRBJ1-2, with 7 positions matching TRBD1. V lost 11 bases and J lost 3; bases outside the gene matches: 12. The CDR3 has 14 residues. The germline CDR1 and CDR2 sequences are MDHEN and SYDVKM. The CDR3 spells CAVFPGQRDYGYTF. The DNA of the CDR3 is TGTGCCGTATTTCCGGGACAGCGGGACTATGGCTACACCTTC.

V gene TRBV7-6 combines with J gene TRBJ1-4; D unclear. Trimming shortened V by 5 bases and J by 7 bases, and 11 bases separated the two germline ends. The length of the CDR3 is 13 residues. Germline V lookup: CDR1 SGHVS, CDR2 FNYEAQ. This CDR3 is CASSRGRAEKLFF. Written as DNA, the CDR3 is TGTGCCAGCAGCCGAGGTAGAGCTGAAAAACTGTTTTTT.

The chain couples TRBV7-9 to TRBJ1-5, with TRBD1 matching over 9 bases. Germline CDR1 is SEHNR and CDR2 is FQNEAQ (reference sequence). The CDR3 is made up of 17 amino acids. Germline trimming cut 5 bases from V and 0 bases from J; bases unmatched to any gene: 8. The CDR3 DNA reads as TGTGCCAGCAGCAGGACAGGGGATGGGGGTAGCAATCAGCCCCAGCATTTT. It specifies CASSRTGDGGSNQPQHF.

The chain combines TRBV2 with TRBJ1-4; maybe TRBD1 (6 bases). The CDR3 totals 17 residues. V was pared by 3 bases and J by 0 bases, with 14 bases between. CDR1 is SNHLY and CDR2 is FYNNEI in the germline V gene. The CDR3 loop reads CASSDTGYMATNEKLFF. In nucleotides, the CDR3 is TGTGCCAGCAGTGATACAGGGTATATGGCAACTAATGAAAAACTGTTTTTT.

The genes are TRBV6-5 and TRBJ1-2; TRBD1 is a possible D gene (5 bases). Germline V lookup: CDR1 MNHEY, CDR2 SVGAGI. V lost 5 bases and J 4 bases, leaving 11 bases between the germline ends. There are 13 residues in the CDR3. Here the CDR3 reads CASSADGTYGYTF. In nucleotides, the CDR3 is TGTGCCAGCAGTGCCGACGGGACCTATGGCTACACCTTC.

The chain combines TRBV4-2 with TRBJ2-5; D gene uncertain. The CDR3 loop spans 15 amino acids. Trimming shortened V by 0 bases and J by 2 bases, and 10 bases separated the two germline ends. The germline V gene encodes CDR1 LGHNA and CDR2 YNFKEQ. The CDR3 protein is CASSQDVSVQETQYF. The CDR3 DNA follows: TGTGCCAGCAGCCAAGATGTGAGCGTACAAGAGACCCAGTACTTC.

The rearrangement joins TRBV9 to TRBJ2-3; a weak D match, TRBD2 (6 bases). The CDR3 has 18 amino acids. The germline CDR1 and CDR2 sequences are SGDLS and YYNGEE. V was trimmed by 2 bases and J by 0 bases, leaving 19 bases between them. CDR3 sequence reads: CASSVSSASSSSTDTQYF. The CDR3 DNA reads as TGTGCCAGCAGCGTTTCTAGCGCTAGCAGCTCTAGCACAGATACGCAGTATTTT.

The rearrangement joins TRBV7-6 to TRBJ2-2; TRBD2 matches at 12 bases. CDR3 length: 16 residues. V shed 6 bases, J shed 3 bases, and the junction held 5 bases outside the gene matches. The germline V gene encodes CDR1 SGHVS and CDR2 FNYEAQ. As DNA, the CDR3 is TGTGCCAGCAGTCACCTAGCGGGAGGGGACACCGGGGAGCTGTTTTTT. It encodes CASSHLAGGDTGELFF.

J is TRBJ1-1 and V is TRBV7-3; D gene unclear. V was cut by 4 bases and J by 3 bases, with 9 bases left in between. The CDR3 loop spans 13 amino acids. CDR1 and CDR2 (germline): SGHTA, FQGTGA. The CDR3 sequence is CASSYVKDTEAFF. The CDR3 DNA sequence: TGTGCCAGCAGCTACGTTAAGGACACTGAAGCTTTCTTT.

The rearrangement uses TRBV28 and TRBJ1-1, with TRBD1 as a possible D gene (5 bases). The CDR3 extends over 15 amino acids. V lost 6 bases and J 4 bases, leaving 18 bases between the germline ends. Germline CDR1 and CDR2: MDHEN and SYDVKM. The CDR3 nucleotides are TGTGCCAGCAGCCCTCTAGAGGGGTGGGGCACTGAAGCTTTCTTT. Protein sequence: CASSPLEGWGTEAFF.